The present T cell receptor (beta chain) was sequenced within a study of beta chain features in type 1 diabetes. General study results and limits: In all four CD4+ subsets, TCRB CDR3 length was significantly, moderately reduced in type 1 diabetes.

With regard to this clone: What it binds is unknown.

Germline CDR1 is ENHRY and CDR2 is SYGVKD. The V gene end was trimmed by 11 bases and the J gene end by 11 bases; junction bases not matched to a gene: 20. This CDR3 region has 15 residues. Expressed TCRB transcripts got sequenced, as all isolated RNA was reverse transcribed. Some clones are missing from TCRdb's copy, which holds only in-frame ones; the method was immunoSEQ multiplex PCR. The sample holds 300,000 or so clones; roughly 8% are singletons and the top ten take around 0.44%. The chain employs TRBV10-3 and TRBJ2-5; 10 bases agree with TRBD1. The sequence derives from a young woman in good health. What was sequenced was central memory CD4+ T cells from blood. CDR3 region: CAASNRDRGSREQYF. The DNA of the CDR3 is TGTGCCGCCTCAAACCGGGACAGGGGTTCTCGGGAGCAGTACTTC.